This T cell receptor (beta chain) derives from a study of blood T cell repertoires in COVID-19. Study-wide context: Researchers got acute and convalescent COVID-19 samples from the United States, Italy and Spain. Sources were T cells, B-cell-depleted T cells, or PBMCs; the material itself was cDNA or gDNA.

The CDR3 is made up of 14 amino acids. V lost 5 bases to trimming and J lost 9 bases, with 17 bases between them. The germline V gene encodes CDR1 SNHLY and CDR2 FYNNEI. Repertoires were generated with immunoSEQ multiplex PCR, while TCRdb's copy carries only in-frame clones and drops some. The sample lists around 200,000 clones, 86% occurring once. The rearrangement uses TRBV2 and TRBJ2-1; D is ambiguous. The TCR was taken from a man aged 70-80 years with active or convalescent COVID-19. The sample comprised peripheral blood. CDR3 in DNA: TGTGCCAGCAGTCTAACAGAGCCGCCGGCTGAGCAGTTCTTC. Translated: CASSLTEPPAEQFF.